The entry below gives a single T cell receptor (beta chain) sequence along with its context. This clonotype was seen many times. This receptor's antigen is unknown. The limits of the CDR3 on the DNA are not certain, so only TCRdb's listed CDR3 is given. From its cysteine to its phenylalanine, the CDR3 spans 13 amino acids. The germline V gene sets CDR1 to SGHAT and CDR2 to FQNNGV. Set within a cohort of healthcare workers in London, UK, this nested case-control study involved weekly PCR testing of nasopharyngeal swabs along with blood sampling. Healthcare workers were recruited between 23 and 31 March 2020, during the week of the UK lockdown, and were followed weekly for up to roughly 16 weeks. This sample stems from a study of early T cells in non-severe SARS-CoV-2 infection (dated by TCRdb to the early 2020s). Study-level background: Bulk RNA from unsorted whole blood was used for TCR sequencing, so alpha and beta chains could not be paired. Overall results and qualifications from the work: VDJdb matching was skewed toward anti-spike CD8 responses, so virus-specific expansions were likely underestimated and private and CD4 specificities were missed.

Library preparation employed 5' RACE. Sequenced using a NextSeq 500. The TCR library protocol attached unique molecular identifiers to individual cDNA molecules to correct for sequencing error and PCR bias. Sequencing covered both TCR alpha and beta chains, and within each sample the abundances of alpha and beta sequences were tightly co-correlated. In the source study's methods: V gene, J gene and CDR3 annotation of TCR sequences was performed with Decombinator V4. Expanded TCRs were defined as changing significantly between any two time points under a Poisson model with p below 0.0001. TCR abundances were normalised to the total number of TCRs sequenced per sample and were expressed as counts per million. TRAV1-2 paired with TRAJ12, TRAJ20 or TRAJ33 defined MAIT TCRs, while TRAV10 paired with TRAJ18 defined iNKT TCRs. VDJdb, accessed 1 November 2021, was searched for CMV, EBV and SARS-CoV-2 annotated TCRs, with TCRs annotated for multiple antigens excluded. Using fastp at Q25 and MiXCR, TCRdb reprocessed the public reads and kept productive beta chains. Under each unique CDR3 protein, matching rows form one entry showing the most common genes and DNA. TCRdb assigned the V and J calls; the authors' analysis was not used. The sample contains tens of thousands of distinct CDR3 sequences, less than 15% of them found a single time. About 3.9% of the sample lies in the top ten.

The TCR originated in an adult who was a healthcare worker with PCR-confirmed SARS-CoV-2 infection or an uninfected control (not recorded which). The chain couples TRBV11-2 to TRBJ2-1; the table's D gene call, TRBD1, was not cross checked with the DNA. Sequencing input: whole blood. The CDR3 reads CASSYVGRGSKFF.